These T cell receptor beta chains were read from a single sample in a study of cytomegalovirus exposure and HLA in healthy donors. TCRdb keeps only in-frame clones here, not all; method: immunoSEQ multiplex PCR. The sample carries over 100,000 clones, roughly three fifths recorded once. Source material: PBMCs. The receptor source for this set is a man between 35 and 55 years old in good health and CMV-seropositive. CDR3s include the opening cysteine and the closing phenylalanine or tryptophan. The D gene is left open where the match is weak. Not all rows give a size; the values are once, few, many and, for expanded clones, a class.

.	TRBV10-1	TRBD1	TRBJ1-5	CASSARTGNFQLQHF	TGCGCCAGCAGCGCAAGGACAGGGAACTTTCAGCTCCAGCATTTT
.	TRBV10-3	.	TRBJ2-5	CATPRQGEETQYF	TGTGCCACCCCCCGACAAGGGGAAGAGACCCAGTACTTC
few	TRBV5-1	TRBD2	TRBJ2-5	CASTSGRAQETQYF	TGCGCCAGCACGTCAGGGAGGGCACAAGAGACCCAGTACTTC
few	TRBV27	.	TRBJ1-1	CASSLQENTEAFF	TGTGCCAGCAGCCTACAGGAGAACACTGAAGCTTTCTTT
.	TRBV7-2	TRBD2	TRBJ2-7	CASSSGVGGPAYEQYF	TGTGCCAGCAGCTCCGGCGTGGGAGGGCCGGCCTACGAGCAGTACTTC
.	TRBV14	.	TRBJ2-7	CASSQGPDSFRNYEQYF	TGTGCCAGCAGCCAAGGCCCCGACTCGTTCCGTAACTACGAGCAGTACTTC
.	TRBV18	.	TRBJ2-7	CASSPLYEQYF	TGTGCCAGCTCACCCCTCTACGAGCAGTACTTC
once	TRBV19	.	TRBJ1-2	CASSIPLNEVTF	TGTGCCAGTAGTATCCCCCTAAATGAGGTCACCTTC
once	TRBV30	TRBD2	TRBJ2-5	CAWDGGGETQYF	TGTGCCTGGGATGGGGGGGGTGAGACCCAGTACTTC
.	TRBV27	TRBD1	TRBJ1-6	CASSLSWTGGRYNSPLHF	TGTGCCAGCAGTTTATCATGGACAGGGGGCAGGTATAATTCACCCCTCCACTTT
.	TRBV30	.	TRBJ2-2	CAWSVLAGLFF	TGTGCCTGGAGTGTACTCGCTGGGCTGTTTTTT
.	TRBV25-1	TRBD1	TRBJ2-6	CASSLDRGDSGANVLTF	TGTGCCAGCAGTCTGGACAGGGGAGACTCTGGGGCCAACGTCCTGACTTTC
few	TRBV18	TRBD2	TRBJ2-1	CASSPASGRYNEQFF	TGTGCCAGCTCACCGGCTAGCGGGAGATACAATGAGCAGTTCTTC
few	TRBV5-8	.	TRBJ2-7	CASSLAVLRIPYEQYF	TGTGCCAGCAGCTTGGCCGTCCTACGAATCCCTTACGAGCAGTACTTC
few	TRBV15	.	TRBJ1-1	CATSRDLGTLGAEAFF	TGTGCCACCAGCAGAGATCTTGGCACCCTGGGCGCTGAAGCTTTCTTT
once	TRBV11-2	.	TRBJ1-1	CASNTYTEAFF	TGTGCCAGCAATACTTACACTGAAGCTTTCTTT
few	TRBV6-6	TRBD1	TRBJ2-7	CASSYSQGTGGYEQYF	TGTGCCAGCAGTTACTCTCAGGGGACAGGGGGCTACGAGCAGTACTTC
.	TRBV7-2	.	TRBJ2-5	CASSLVSSQSQETQYF	TGTGCCAGCAGCTTAGTAAGTTCGCAGTCCCAAGAGACCCAGTACTTC
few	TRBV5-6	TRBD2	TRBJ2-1	CASSSPSSGGRSYNEQFF	TGTGCCAGCAGTTCACCCTCTAGCGGGGGACGCTCCTACAATGAGCAGTTCTTC
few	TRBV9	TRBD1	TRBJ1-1	CASSARTGTEAFF	TGTGCCAGCAGCGCACGGACAGGGACTGAAGCTTTCTTT
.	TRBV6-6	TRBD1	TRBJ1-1	CASSSSGQGNTEAFF	TGTGCCAGCAGTTCCTCGGGACAGGGGAACACTGAAGCTTTCTTT
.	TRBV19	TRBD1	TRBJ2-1	CASAEGATYYNEQFF	TGTGCCAGTGCCGAGGGGGCTACCTACTACAATGAGCAGTTCTTC
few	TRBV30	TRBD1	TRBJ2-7	CAWGTGVTYEQYF	TGTGCCTGGGGGACAGGAGTTACCTACGAGCAGTACTTC
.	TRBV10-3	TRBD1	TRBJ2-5	CAISSGGQETQYF	TGTGCCATCAGCTCAGGGGGCCAAGAGACCCAGTACTTC
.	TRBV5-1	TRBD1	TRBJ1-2	CASSLGDRGLDGYTF	TGCGCCAGCAGCTTGGGGGACAGGGGGCTCGATGGCTACACCTTC
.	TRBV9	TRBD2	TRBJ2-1	CASSVARGGSGRTTNDNEQFF	TGTGCCAGCAGCGTAGCTCGCGGGGGTAGCGGGAGGACCACCAACGACAATGAGCAGTTCTTC
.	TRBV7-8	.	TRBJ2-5	CASSLGTDQETQYF	TGTGCCAGCAGCTTAGGGACAGACCAAGAGACCCAGTACTTC
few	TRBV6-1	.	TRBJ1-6	CASSEDRDSPLHF	TGTGCCAGCAGTGAGGACAGAGATTCACCCCTCCACTTT
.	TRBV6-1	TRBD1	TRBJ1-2	CASSETGQGNYGYTF	TGTGCCAGCAGTGAAACAGGACAGGGTAACTATGGCTACACCTTC
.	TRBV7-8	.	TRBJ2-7	CASSLELIASYEQYF	TGTGCCAGCAGCTTAGAGCTGATTGCCTCCTACGAGCAGTACTTC
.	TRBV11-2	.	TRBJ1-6	CASSLPDSYNSPLHF	TGTGCCAGCAGCCTCCCGGACAGCTATAATTCACCCCTCCACTTT